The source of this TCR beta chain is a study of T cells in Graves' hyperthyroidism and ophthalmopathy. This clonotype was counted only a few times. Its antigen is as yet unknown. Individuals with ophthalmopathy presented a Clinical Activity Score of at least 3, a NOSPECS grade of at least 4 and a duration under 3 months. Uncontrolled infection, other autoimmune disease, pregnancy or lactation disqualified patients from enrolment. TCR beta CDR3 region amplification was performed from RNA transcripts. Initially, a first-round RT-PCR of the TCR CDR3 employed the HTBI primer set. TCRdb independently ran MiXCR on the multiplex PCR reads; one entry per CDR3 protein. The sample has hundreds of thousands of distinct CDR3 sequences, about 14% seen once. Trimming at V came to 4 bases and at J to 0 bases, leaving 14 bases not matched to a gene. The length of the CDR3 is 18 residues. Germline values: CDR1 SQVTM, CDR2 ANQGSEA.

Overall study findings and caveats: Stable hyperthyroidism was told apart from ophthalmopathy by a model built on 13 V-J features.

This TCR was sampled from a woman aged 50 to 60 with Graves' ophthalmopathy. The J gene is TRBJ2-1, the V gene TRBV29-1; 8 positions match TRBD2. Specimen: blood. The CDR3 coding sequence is TGCAGCGTTGTGGGGATTGGCGGGAGGAAAAGCTCCTACAATGAGCAGTTCTTC. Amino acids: CSVVGIGGRKSSYNEQFF.